A single T cell receptor beta chain is shown here with its context. Antigen: not known. The CDR3 covers 14 residues. V was shortened by 4 bases and J by 9 bases, with 16 bases between the two germline ends. The germline gives CDR1 MDHEN, CDR2 SYDVKM. The data were obtained in a study of cytomegalovirus exposure and HLA in healthy donors. Broader study findings: According to a subsequent analysis, TCR clusters identified in the first cohort showed a tendency to co-occur across the 120 or so validation repertoires.

Sequencing was performed with immunoSEQ multiplex PCR; in TCRdb, only in-frame clones are kept and a portion is missing. The repertoire includes 110,000 to 150,000 clones, 90% to 95% of them detected once, and 0.69% sits in the top ten. The sequence derives from a man aged 18 to 29 in good health and CMV-seronegative. The genes are TRBV28 and TRBJ2-1, with D possibly being TRBD1 (7 bases). Sequencing input: PBMCs. The CDR3 region is CASSSGGGTVEQFF. For the CDR3, the DNA is TGTGCCAGCAGTTCAGGGGGAGGAACGGTTGAGCAGTTCTTC.